The following is a T cell receptor beta chain sequence with its context. Its antigen is unknown. This record comes from a study of T cell responses to AZD1222 COVID-19 vaccine. Broader study findings: Only 5 or 6 people who got AZD1222 tested seropositive at baseline. Nearly half of spike-specific TCRs reportedly go after variant regions that carry no mutations.

Second-dose timings of about 4 or about 12 weeks were pooled. Trimming left V 0 bases short and J 6 bases short, with 16 bases between. The CDR3 is 15 amino acids. Germline V gene sequence: CDR1 SQVTM, CDR2 ANQGSEA. Sequenced by immunoSEQ multiplex PCR; TCRdb stores in-frame clones only, minus some. Of roughly 150,000 clones listed, 87% are singletons. This clonotype was sampled from an adult who received the AZD1222 COVID-19 vaccine. The genes are TRBV29-1 and TRBJ2-3; TRBD2 might be the D (5 bases). The sample in question was peripheral blood, obtained 28 days after the second AZD1222 dose. The CDR3: CSVEERAPWEDTQYF. In nucleotides, the CDR3 is TGCAGCGTTGAAGAACGGGCTCCCTGGGAGGATACGCAGTATTTT.